This TCR beta chain was identified during a study of PD-L1 blockade in urothelial cancer. Measured with immunoSEQ multiplex PCR; TCRdb has only the in-frame clones, and not every one. The sample comprises 25,000 to 35,000 clones, about 87% of which are singletons, and roughly 1.9% rests with the top ten. Patients were living with locally advanced or metastatic urothelial carcinoma. Germline CDR1 and CDR2: MNHNS and SASEGT. V shed 2 bases and J shed 2 bases, with 12 bases lying between them. CDR3 size: 15 residues. The sequences come from PBMCs, collected around atezolizumab (anti-PD-L1) treatment. The receptor comes from a man aged 45-65 years with urothelial cancer. V is TRBV6-1 and J is TRBJ1-2; possibly TRBD1 for D (5 bases). CDR3 sequence (DNA): TGTGCCAGCAGTGAAACCCCGGGGGTCAACTATGGCTACACCTTC. Encoded protein: CASSETPGVNYGYTF.